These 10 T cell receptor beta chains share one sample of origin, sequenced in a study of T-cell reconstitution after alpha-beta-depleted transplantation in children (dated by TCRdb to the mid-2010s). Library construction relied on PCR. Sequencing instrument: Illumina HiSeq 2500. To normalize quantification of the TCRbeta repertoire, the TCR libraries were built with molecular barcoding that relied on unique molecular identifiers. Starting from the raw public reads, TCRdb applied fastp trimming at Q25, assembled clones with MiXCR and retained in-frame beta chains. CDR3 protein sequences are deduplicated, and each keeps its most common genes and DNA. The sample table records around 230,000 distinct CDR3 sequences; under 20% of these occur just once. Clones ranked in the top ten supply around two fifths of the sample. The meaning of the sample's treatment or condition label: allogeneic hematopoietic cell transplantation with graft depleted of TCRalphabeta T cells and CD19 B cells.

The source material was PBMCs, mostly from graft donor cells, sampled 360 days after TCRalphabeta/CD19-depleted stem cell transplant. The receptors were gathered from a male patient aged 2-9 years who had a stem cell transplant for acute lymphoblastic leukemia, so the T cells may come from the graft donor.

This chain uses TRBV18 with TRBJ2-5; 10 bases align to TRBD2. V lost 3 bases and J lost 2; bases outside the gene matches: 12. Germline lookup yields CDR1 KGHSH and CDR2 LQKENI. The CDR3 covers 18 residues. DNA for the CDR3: TGTGCCAGCTCACCGCCCTCAGCGGGGGGGCCGTGGCAAGAGACCCAGTACTTC. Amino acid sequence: CASSPPSAGGPWQETQYF.

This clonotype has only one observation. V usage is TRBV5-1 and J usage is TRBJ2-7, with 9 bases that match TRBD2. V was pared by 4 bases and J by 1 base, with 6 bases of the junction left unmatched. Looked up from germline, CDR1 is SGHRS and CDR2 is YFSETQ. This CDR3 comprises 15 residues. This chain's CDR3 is CASSTSAGGSYEQYF. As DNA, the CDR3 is TGCGCCAGCAGCACCTCCGCGGGGGGGTCCTACGAGCAGTACTTC.

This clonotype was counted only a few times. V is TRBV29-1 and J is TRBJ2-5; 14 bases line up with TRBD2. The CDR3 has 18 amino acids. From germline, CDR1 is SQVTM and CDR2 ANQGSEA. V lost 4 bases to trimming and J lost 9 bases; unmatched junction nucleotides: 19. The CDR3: CSVAHGTSGGTLRGAQYF. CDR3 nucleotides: TGCAGCGTTGCCCATGGGACTAGCGGGGGAACTCTAAGGGGGGCCCAGTACTTC.

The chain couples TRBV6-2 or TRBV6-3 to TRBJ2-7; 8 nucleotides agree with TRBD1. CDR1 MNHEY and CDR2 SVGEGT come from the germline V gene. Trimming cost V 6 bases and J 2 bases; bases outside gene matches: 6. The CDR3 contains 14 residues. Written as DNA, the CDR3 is TGTGCCAGCAGCCACGGGACAGGCCCCTACGAGCAGTACTTC. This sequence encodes CASSHGTGPYEQYF.

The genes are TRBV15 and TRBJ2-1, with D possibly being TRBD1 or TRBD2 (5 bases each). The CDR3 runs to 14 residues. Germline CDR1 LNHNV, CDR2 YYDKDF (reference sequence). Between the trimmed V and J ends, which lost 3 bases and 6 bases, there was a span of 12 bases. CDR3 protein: CATSSRWGINEQFF. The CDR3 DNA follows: TGTGCCACCAGCAGTCGGTGGGGGATCAATGAGCAGTTCTTC. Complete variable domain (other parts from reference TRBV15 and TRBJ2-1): DAMVIQNPRYQVTQFGKPVTLSCSQTLNHNVMYWYQQKSSQAPKLLFHYYDKDFNNEADTPDNFQSRRPNTSFCFLDIRSPGLGDTAMYLCATSSRWGINEQFFGPGTRLTVL.

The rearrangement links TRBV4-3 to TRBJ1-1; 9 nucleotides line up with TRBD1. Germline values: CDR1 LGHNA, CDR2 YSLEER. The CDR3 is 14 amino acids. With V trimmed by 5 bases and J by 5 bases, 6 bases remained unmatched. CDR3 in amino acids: CASSTQGARTEAFF. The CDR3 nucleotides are TGCGCCAGCAGCACACAGGGGGCACGGACTGAAGCTTTCTTT.

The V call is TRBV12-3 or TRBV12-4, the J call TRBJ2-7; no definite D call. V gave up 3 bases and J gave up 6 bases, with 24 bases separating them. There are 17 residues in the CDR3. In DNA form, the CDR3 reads TGTGCCAGCAGTTTTAGGTTATTAGGGCAGTCTGCTGTCGAGCAGTACTTC. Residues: CASSFRLLGQSAVEQYF.

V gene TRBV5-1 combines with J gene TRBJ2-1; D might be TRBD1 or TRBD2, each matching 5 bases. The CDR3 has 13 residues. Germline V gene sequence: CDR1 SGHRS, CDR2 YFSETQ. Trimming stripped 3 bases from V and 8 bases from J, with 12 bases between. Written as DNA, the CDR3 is TGCGCCAGCAGCTGGGACCCGAGCGATGAGCAGTTCTTC. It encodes CASSWDPSDEQFF.

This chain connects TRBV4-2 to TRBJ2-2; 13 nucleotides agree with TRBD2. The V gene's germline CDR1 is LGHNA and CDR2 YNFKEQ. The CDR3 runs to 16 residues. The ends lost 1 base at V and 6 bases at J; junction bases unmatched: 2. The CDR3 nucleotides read TGTGCCAGCAGCCAAGGGGGACTAGCGGGATCCGGGGAGCTGTTTTTT. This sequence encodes CASSQGGLAGSGELFF.

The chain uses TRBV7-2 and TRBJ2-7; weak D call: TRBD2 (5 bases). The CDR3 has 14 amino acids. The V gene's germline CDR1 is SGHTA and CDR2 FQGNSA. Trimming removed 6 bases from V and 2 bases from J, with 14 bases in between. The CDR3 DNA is TGTGCCAGCAGGGAGGCGGTCATAGCCTACGAGCAGTACTTC. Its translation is CASREAVIAYEQYF. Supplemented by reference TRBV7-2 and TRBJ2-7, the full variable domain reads GAGVSQSPSNKVTEKGKDVELRCDPISGHTALYWYRQSLGQGLEFLIYFQGNSAPDKSGLPSDRFSAERTGGSVSTLTIQRTQQEDSAVYLCASREAVIAYEQYFGPGTRLTVT.